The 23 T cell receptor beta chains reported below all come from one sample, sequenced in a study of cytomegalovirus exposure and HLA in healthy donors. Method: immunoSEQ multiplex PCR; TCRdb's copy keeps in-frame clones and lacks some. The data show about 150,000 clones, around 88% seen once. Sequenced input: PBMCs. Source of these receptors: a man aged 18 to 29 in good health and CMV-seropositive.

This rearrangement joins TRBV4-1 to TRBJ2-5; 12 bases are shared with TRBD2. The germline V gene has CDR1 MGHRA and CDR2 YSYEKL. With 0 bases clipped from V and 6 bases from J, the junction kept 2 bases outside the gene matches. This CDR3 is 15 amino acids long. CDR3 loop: CASSQETSGGKTQYF. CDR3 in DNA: TGCGCCAGCAGCCAAGAAACTAGCGGGGGGAAGACCCAGTACTTC.

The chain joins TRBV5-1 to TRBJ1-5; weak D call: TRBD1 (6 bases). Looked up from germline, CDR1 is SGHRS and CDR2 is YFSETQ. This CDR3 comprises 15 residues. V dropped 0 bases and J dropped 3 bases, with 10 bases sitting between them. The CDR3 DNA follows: TGCGCCAGCAGCTTGGGGACAGTAGACAATCAGCCCCAGCATTTT. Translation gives CASSLGTVDNQPQHF.

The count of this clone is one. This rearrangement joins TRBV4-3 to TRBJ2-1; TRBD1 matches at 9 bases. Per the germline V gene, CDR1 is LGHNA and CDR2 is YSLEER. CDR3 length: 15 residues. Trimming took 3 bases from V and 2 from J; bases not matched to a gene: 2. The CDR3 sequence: CASSQDRGTYNEQFF. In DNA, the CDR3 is TGCGCCAGCAGCCAGGACAGGGGAACCTACAATGAGCAGTTCTTC.

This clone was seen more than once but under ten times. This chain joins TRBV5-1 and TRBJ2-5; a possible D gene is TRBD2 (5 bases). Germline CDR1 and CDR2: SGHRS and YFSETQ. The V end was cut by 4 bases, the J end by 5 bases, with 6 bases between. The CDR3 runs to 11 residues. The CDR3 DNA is TGCGCCAGCAGCCCGGGGGAGACCCAGTACTTC. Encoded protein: CASSPGETQYF.

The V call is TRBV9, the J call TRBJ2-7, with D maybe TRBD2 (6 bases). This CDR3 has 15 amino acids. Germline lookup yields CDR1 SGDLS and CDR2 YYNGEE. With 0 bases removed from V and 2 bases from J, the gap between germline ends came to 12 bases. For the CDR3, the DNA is TGTGCCAGCAGCGTAGACCCGGGACTGACCTACGAGCAGTACTTC. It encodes CASSVDPGLTYEQYF.

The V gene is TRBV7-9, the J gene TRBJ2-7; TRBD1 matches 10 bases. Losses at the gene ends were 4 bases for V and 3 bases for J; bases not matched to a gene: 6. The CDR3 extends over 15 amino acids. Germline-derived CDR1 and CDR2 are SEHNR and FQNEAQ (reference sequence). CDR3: CASSSPDRGDYEQYF. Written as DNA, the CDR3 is TGTGCCAGCAGCTCGCCGGACAGGGGGGACTACGAGCAGTACTTC.

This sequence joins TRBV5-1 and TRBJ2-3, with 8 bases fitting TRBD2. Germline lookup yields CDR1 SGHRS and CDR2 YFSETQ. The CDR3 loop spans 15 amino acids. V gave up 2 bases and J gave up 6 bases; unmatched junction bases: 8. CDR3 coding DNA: TGCGCCAGCAGCTTACTGGCGGGGGGCAGGGATACGCAGTATTTT. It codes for CASSLLAGGRDTQYF.

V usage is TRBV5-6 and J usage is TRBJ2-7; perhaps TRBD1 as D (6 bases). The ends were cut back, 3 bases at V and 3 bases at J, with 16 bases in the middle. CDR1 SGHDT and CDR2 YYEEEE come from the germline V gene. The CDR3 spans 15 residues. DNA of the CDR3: TGTGCCAGCAGCTCCCCCCCGACAGGCCACTACGAGCAGTACTTC. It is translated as CASSSPPTGHYEQYF. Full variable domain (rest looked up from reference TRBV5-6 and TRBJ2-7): DAGVTQSPTHLIKTRGQQVTLRCSPKSGHDTVSWYQQALGQGPQFIFQYYEEEERQRGNFPDRFSGHQFPNYSSELNVNALLLGDSALYLCASSSPPTGHYEQYFGPGTRLTVT.

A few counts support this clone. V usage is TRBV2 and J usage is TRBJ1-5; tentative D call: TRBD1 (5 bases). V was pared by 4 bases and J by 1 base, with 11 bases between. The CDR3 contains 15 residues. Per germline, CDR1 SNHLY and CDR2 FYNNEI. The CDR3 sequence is CASSGQGGSNQPQHF. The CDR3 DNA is TGTGCCAGCAGTGGGCAGGGAGGGAGCAATCAGCCCCAGCATTTT.

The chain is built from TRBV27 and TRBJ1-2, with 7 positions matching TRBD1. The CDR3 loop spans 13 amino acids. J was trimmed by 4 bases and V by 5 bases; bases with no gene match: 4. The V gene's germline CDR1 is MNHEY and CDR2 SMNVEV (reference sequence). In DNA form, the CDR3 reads TGTGCCAGCAGTCCCGGGGACAGCTATGGCTACACCTTC. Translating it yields CASSPGDSYGYTF.

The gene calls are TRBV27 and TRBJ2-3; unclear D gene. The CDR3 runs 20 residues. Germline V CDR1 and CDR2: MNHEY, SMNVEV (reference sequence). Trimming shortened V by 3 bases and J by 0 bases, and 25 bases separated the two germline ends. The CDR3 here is CASSFGFEPKQIFSTDTQYF. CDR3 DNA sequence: TGTGCCAGCAGTTTCGGGTTCGAGCCTAAGCAGATATTTAGCACAGATACGCAGTATTTT.

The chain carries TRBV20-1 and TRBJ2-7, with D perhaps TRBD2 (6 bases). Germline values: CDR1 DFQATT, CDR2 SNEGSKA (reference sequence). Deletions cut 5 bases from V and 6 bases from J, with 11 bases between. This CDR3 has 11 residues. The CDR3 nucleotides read TGCAGTGCTTCCGTGGAGGGCGAGCAGTACTTC. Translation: CSASVEGEQYF.

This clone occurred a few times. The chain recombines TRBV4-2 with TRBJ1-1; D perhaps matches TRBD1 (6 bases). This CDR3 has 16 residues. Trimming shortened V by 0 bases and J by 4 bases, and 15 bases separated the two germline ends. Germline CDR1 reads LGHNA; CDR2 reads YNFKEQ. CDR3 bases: TGTGCCAGCAGCCAAGATCCCCAGGGGTTGGGCACTGAAGCTTTCTTT. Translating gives CASSQDPQGLGTEAFF.

The CDR3 loop is CASSQGAGQGDHGYTF. The DNA of the CDR3 is TGCGCCAGCAGCCAAGGAGCGGGACAGGGGGACCATGGCTACACCTTC. The rearrangement uses TRBV4-3 and TRBJ1-2; 11 positions match TRBD1. The CDR3 is made up of 16 amino acids. Trimming cost V 1 base and J 6 bases; bases outside gene matches: 7. Germline-derived CDR1 and CDR2 are LGHNA and YSLEER.

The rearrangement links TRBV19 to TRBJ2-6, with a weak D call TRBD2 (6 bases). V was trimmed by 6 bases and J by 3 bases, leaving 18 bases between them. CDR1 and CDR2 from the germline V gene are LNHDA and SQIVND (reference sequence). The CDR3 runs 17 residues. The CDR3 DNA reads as TGTGCCAGTAGCCGGGACTCCCGCCTTTATGGGGCCAACGTCCTGACTTTC. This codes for CASSRDSRLYGANVLTF.

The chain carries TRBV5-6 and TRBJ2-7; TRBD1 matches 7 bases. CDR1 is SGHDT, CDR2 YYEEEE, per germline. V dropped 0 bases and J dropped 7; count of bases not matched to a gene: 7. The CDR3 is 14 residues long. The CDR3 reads CASSLGQGPKEQYF. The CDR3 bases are TGTGCCAGCAGCTTGGGACAGGGCCCTAAAGAGCAGTACTTC.

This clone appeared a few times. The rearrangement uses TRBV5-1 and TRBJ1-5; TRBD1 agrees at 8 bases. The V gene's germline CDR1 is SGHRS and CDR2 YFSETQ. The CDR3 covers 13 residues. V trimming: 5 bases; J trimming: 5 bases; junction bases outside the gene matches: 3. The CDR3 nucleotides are TGCGCCAGCAGTTTGACAGGGGATCAGCCCCAGCATTTT. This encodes CASSLTGDQPQHF.

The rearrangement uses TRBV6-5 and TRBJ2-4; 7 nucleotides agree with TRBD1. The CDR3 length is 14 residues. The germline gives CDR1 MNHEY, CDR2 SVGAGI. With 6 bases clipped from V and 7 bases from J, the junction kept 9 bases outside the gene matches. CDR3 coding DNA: TGTGCCAGCAGAGACAGGGCCCAAGGGAACATTCAGTACTTC. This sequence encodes CASRDRAQGNIQYF.

CDR3 sequence reads: CASSPGTRSSYEQYF. DNA of the CDR3: TGTGCCAGCAGCCCAGGGACACGCAGCTCCTACGAGCAGTACTTC. The chain carries TRBV9 and TRBJ2-7; D might be TRBD1 (6 bases). The CDR3 length is 15 residues. Trimming pared 4 bases from V and 0 bases from J, leaving 14 bases between. Germline CDR1 and CDR2: SGDLS and YYNGEE.

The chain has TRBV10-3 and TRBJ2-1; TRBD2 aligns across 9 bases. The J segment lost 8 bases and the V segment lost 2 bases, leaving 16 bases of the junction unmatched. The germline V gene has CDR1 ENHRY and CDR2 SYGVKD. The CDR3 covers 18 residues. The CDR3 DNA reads TGTGCCATCAGTGAGAATGGGGCTAGCGGGACCTGGACGGATGAGCAGTTCTTC. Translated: CAISENGASGTWTDEQFF.

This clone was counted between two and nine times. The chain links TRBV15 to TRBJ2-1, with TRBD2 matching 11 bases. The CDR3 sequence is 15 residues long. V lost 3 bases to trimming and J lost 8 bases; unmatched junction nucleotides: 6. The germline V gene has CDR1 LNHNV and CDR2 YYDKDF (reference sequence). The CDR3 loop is CATSSSLAGGDEQFF. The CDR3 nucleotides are TGTGCCACCAGCAGTTCGCTAGCGGGAGGAGATGAGCAGTTCTTC. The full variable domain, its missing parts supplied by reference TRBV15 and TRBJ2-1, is DAMVIQNPRYQVTQFGKPVTLSCSQTLNHNVMYWYQQKSSQAPKLLFHYYDKDFNNEADTPDNFQSRRPNTSFCFLDIRSPGLGDTAMYLCATSSSLAGGDEQFFGPGTRLTVL.

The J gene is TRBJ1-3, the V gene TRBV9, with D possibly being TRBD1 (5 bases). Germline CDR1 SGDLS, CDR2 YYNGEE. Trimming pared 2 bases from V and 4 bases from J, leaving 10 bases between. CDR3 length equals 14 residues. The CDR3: CASSVTGAGNTIYF. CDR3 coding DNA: TGTGCCAGCAGCGTCACAGGTGCCGGAAACACCATATATTTT.

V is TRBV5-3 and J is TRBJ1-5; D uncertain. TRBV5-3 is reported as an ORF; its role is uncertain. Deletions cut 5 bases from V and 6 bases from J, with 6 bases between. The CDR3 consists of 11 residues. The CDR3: CARRESQPQHF. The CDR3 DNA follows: TGTGCCAGAAGGGAGAGTCAGCCCCAGCATTTT.